The 25 T cell receptor beta chains below come from one sample, sequenced in a study of blood T cell repertoires in COVID-19. Data came from immunoSEQ multiplex PCR; TCRdb stores just in-frame clones and leaves some out. Of about 130,000 clones listed, about 82% are singletons. Sequencing was done on a sample of peripheral blood. The origin of the receptors is a human donor in a cohort sampled during active COVID-19.

The V call is TRBV6-4, the J call TRBJ2-1; 9 bases line up with TRBD2. This CDR3 comprises 14 residues. Germline loops: CDR1 MRHNA, CDR2 SNTAGT. V shed 5 bases and J 7 bases; nucleotides not matched to a gene: 6. The CDR3 protein is CASSSLAGSNEQFF. The CDR3 DNA sequence: TGTGCCAGCAGTAGCCTAGCGGGATCGAATGAGCAGTTCTTC.

This clone was counted only a few times. The genes are TRBV5-1 and TRBJ1-5, with D maybe TRBD1 (6 bases). The germline CDR1 and CDR2 sequences are SGHRS and YFSETQ. The CDR3 runs to 15 residues. The ends were cut back, 4 bases at V and 3 bases at J, with 14 bases in the middle. Written as DNA, the CDR3 is TGCGCCAGCAGCCCAGGGGTCGATTACAATCAGCCCCAGCATTTT. It codes for CASSPGVDYNQPQHF.

The CDR3 region is CASSYRQGVFEKLFF. The CDR3 nucleotides read TGTGCCAGCAGCTACCGACAGGGCGTGTTTGAAAAACTGTTTTTT. This chain links TRBV3-1 (or the pseudogene TRBV3-2) with TRBJ1-4; 7 bases agree with TRBD1. The CDR3 spans 15 residues. Looked up from germline, CDR1 is LGHDT and CDR2 is YNNKEL (reference sequence). J was trimmed by 7 bases and V by 5 bases; bases with no gene match: 10.

The chain employs TRBV7-2 and TRBJ2-1, with D possibly being TRBD2 (5 bases). V lost 5 bases to trimming and J lost 1 base, with 12 bases between them. CDR3 length: 15 residues. CDR1 SGHTA and CDR2 FQGNSA come from the germline V gene. This CDR3 reads CASSPQRISYNEQFF. CDR3 nucleotides: TGTGCCAGCAGCCCGCAGCGGATTTCCTACAATGAGCAGTTCTTC. The full variable domain, its missing parts supplied by reference TRBV7-2 and TRBJ2-1, is GAGVSQSPSNKVTEKGKDVELRCDPISGHTALYWYRQSLGQGLEFLIYFQGNSAPDKSGLPSDRFSAERTGGSVSTLTIQRTQQEDSAVYLCASSPQRISYNEQFFGPGTRLTVL.

This chain joins TRBV6-5 and TRBJ2-3; 7 nucleotides align to TRBD2. The CDR3 length is 14 residues. The V segment lost 4 bases and the J segment 0 bases; nucleotides outside the gene matches: 1. Germline V gene data show CDR1 as MNHEY and CDR2 as SVGAGI. The CDR3 DNA follows: TGTGCCAGCAGTTTGCGGGAGAGCACAGATACGCAGTATTTT. Amino acid sequence: CASSLRESTDTQYF.

The chain employs TRBV21-1 and TRBJ1-4; TRBD1 is taken as the D call from the table, unchecked against the DNA. TRBV21-1 has pseudogene status. The CDR3 sequence is 13 residues long. Written as DNA, the CDR3 is TGTGCCAGCCCATGGACAAGGAATGAAAAACTGTTTTTT. Its translation is CASPWTRNEKLFF.

This clone was observed a few times. The V and J genes are TRBV10-3 and TRBJ1-6; D ambiguous. The CDR3 is 12 amino acids. Germline V lookup: CDR1 ENHRY, CDR2 SYGVKD. The germline V and J ends were trimmed by 8 bases and 7 bases, with 9 bases remaining between them. The chain's CDR3 is CAIGTRNSPLHF. The CDR3 DNA reads TGTGCCATCGGAACTAGAAATTCACCCCTCCACTTT.

The V gene is TRBV7-8, the J gene TRBJ2-7; 8 bases align to TRBD2. This CDR3 spans 15 amino acids. The germline CDR1 and CDR2 sequences are SGHVS and FQNEAQ. V dropped 5 bases and J dropped 4; count of bases not matched to a gene: 10. The DNA for the CDR3 is TGTGCCAGCAGCCCACTGACTAGCGTCGCATACGAGCAGTACTTC. Its protein is CASSPLTSVAYEQYF.

The chain carries TRBV28 and TRBJ2-3; D perhaps matches TRBD2 (6 bases). This CDR3 is 15 amino acids long. Germline V CDR1 and CDR2: MDHEN, SYDVKM. V gave up 6 bases and J gave up 1 base, with 14 bases separating them. DNA for the CDR3: TGTGCCAGCAGCCAGGCGGCGGGACGCACAGATACGCAGTATTTT. Amino acids: CASSQAAGRTDTQYF.

The genes are TRBV5-1 and TRBJ1-5, with 9 bases lining up with TRBD1. Germline values: CDR1 SGHRS, CDR2 YFSETQ. The CDR3 loop spans 15 amino acids. With V trimmed by 0 bases and J by 6 bases, 4 bases remained unmatched. CDR3 DNA: TGCGCCAGCAGCTTGGAGGGACAGGGCGGTCAGCCCCAGCATTTT. The encoded protein is CASSLEGQGGQPQHF.

The rearrangement links TRBV29-1 to TRBJ1-2; TRBD1 matches at 12 bases. The germline V gene encodes CDR1 SQVTM and CDR2 ANQGSEA. V was clipped by 4 bases and J by 5 bases; unmatched bases: 11. The CDR3 totals 16 residues. CDR3 residues: CSVASGTGGQRYGYTF. The CDR3 nucleotides read TGCAGCGTTGCCTCCGGGACAGGGGGCCAGAGGTATGGCTACACCTTC. The full variable domain, rest sourced from reference TRBV29-1 and TRBJ1-2, is SAVISQKPSRDICQRGTSLTIQCQVDSQVTMMFWYRQQPGQSLTLIATANQGSEATYESGFVIDKFPISRPNLTFSTLTVSNMSPEDSSIYLCSVASGTGGQRYGYTFGSGTRLTVV.

J is TRBJ2-7 and V is TRBV19; 7 bases map to TRBD2. After removal of 6 bases from V and 0 bases from J, the junction contained 8 bases not matched to a gene. The CDR3 consists of 15 residues. Germline CDR1 and CDR2: LNHDA and SQIVND (reference sequence). The CDR3 loop is CASSWSGESSYEQYF. CDR3 DNA sequence: TGTGCCAGTAGCTGGAGCGGGGAGAGCTCCTACGAGCAGTACTTC. Combining the CDR3 with reference TRBV19 and TRBJ2-7 gives the whole variable domain DGGITQSPKYLFRKEGQNVTLSCEQNLNHDAMYWYRQDPGQGLRLIYYSQIVNDFQKGDIAEGYSVSREKKESFPLTVTSAQKNPTAFYLCASSWSGESSYEQYFGPGTRLTVT.

Here the CDR3 DNA reads TGCAGCGTTGTTGCGGGAGGGCTATATACGCAGTATTTT. It yields the protein CSVVAGGLYTQYF. This sequence joins TRBV29-1 and TRBJ2-3, with TRBD2 matching over 9 bases. This CDR3 is built from 13 residues. Trimming removed 4 bases from V and 7 bases from J; junction bases left unmatched: 6. Per germline, CDR1 SQVTM and CDR2 ANQGSEA.

The sample holds a few counts of this clone. V gene TRBV6-2 or TRBV6-3 combines with J gene TRBJ2-2, with a possible D match to TRBD2 (6 bases). The CDR3 totals 14 residues. The V and J ends lost 2 bases and 3 bases respectively, with 7 bases between them. Germline V gene sequence: CDR1 MNHEY, CDR2 SVGEGT. CDR3 protein: CASSYGTYTGELFF. The CDR3 DNA sequence: TGTGCCAGCAGTTACGGGACTTACACCGGGGAGCTGTTTTTT.

This clone was counted a single time. V is TRBV24-1 and J is TRBJ2-1, with 10 bases lining up with TRBD1. Germline assignment: CDR1 KGHDR and CDR2 SFDVKD. Unmatched junction bases numbered 3, after V lost 2 bases and J lost 3 bases. This CDR3 is built from 16 residues. The CDR3 DNA reads as TGTGCCACCAGTGATTCTGGACAGGGGGACTACAATGAGCAGTTCTTC. It yields the protein CATSDSGQGDYNEQFF.

The chain couples TRBV18 to TRBJ2-5, with 7 bases that match TRBD1. Trimming took 6 bases from V and 0 from J; bases not matched to a gene: 4. Germline CDR1 reads KGHSH; CDR2 reads LQKENI. The CDR3 loop spans 14 amino acids. The CDR3: CASSSGTDQETQYF. The CDR3 nucleotides read TGTGCCAGCTCCTCCGGGACAGACCAAGAGACCCAGTACTTC.

The gene calls are TRBV2 and TRBJ2-1, with a tentative D call TRBD1 (6 bases). Per germline, CDR1 SNHLY and CDR2 FYNNEI. V was trimmed by 6 bases and J by 8 bases, leaving 11 bases between them. This CDR3 spans 12 amino acids. CDR3 sequence reads: CASRDSGDEQFF. CDR3 nucleotides: TGTGCCAGCAGGGATTCAGGGGATGAGCAGTTCTTC. Variable domain in full (rest from reference TRBV2 and TRBJ2-1): EPEVTQTPSHQVTQMGQEVILRCVPISNHLYFYWYRQILGQKVEFLVSFYNNEISEKSEIFDDQFSVERPDGSNFTLKIRSTKLEDSAMYFCASRDSGDEQFFGPGTRLTVL.

CDR3 coding DNA: TGCGCCAGCAGTCAGCTCAGACTAGCGGGTGCGAAAGAGACCCAGTACTTC. This encodes CASSQLRLAGAKETQYF. The J gene is TRBJ2-5, the V gene TRBV23-1; TRBD2 matches at 10 bases. TRBV23-1 is sorted into the ORF group, with uncertain function. The CDR3 runs to 17 residues. The junction had 10 bases not matched to a gene; V was cut back by 3 bases and J by 3 bases.

The rearrangement links TRBV14 to TRBJ2-5, with 11 bases that match TRBD2. J lost 4 bases, V lost 1 base, and 11 bases had no gene match. The CDR3 runs 18 residues. CDR1 is SGHDN and CDR2 is FVKESK in the germline V gene. In DNA form, the CDR3 reads TGTGCCAGCAGCCAAGTCCTTATAGCGGGAGGGACGCGAGAGACCCAGTACTTC. Protein product: CASSQVLIAGGTRETQYF.

The chain combines TRBV6-5 with TRBJ2-1; 8 bases map to TRBD1. This CDR3 is 15 amino acids long. Germline assignment: CDR1 MNHEY and CDR2 SVGAGI. J lost 6 bases, V lost 2 bases, and 6 bases had no gene match. The CDR3 bases are TGTGCCAGCAGTTACGCGGGACAGGCCTCCAATGAGCAGTTCTTC. It translates to CASSYAGQASNEQFF.

Only one count was recorded for this clone. The gene calls are TRBV27 and TRBJ2-3; 9 bases agree with TRBD2. The J segment lost 5 bases and the V segment lost 7 bases, leaving 22 bases of the junction unmatched. The CDR3 runs to 19 residues. The V gene's germline CDR1 is MNHEY and CDR2 SMNVEV (reference sequence). The DNA for the CDR3 is TGTGCCAGCACCTCTAGGAGTAGCGGGAGTGGAATAGCCAGAGATACGCAGTATTTT. As protein: CASTSRSSGSGIARDTQYF.

This sequence joins TRBV11-2 and TRBJ2-7; TRBD2 might be the D (6 bases). V lost 1 base and J lost 5, with 9 bases in between. The CDR3 has 13 residues. Germline CDR1 SGHAT, CDR2 FQNNGV. The CDR3 sequence: CASSLGRLDEQYF. The CDR3 nucleotides read TGTGCCAGCAGCTTAGGTCGACTAGACGAGCAGTACTTC.

The V gene is TRBV28, the J gene TRBJ1-1; a possible D gene is TRBD1 (5 bases). The V and J ends lost 4 bases and 11 bases respectively, with 11 bases between them. The germline gives CDR1 MDHEN, CDR2 SYDVKM. There are 11 residues in the CDR3. CDR3 sequence (DNA): TGTGCCAGCAGTTCCACAGGTGTGGCTTTCTTT. Translated: CASSSTGVAFF.

The rearrangement links TRBV18 to TRBJ2-2; 9 bases are a match to TRBD1. Losses at the gene ends were 6 bases for V and 5 bases for J; bases not matched to a gene: 7. Germline V gives CDR1 KGHSH, CDR2 LQKENI. The CDR3 spans 15 residues. The CDR3 protein is CASSPDRGVTGELFF. CDR3 coding DNA: TGTGCCAGCTCCCCGGACAGGGGTGTAACCGGGGAGCTGTTTTTT.

The chain employs TRBV24-1 and TRBJ2-1, with D maybe TRBD1 (6 bases). V lost 1 base to trimming and J lost 1 base, with 10 bases between them. The germline V gene has CDR1 KGHDR and CDR2 SFDVKD. The CDR3 runs to 16 residues. The CDR3 is CATSDLGGLSYNEQFF. The CDR3 DNA follows: TGTGCCACCAGTGATTTAGGGGGATTATCCTACAATGAGCAGTTCTTC.